One sample yielded the 21 T cell receptor beta chains listed below, sequenced in a study of T cells in Graves' hyperthyroidism and ophthalmopathy. RNA transcripts provided the source from which TCR beta CDR3 regions were amplified. During a first-round RT-PCR of the TCR CDR3, the HTBI primer set was used. Via MiXCR, TCRdb re-called the multiplex PCR reads, giving one row per CDR3 protein. Among 600,000 to 700,000 distinct CDR3 sequences listed, approximately 15% were seen once. Sequencing used blood. The receptors shown here come from a woman aged 40 to 50 with Graves' ophthalmopathy.

There are many counts of this clonotype. The chain combines TRBV20-1 with TRBJ2-1; 8 bases fit TRBD2. The CDR3 sequence is 16 residues long. V dropped 2 bases and J dropped 6; count of bases not matched to a gene: 12. Per germline, CDR1 DFQATT and CDR2 SNEGSKA (reference sequence). The CDR3: CSARPPNRREVNEQFF. The CDR3 nucleotides read TGCAGTGCTAGACCACCGAATAGGCGGGAGGTCAATGAGCAGTTCTTC.

This clonotype occurred many times. The V call is TRBV6-4, the J call TRBJ2-6; D remains unclear. This CDR3 is built from 15 residues. Germline loops: CDR1 MRHNA, CDR2 SNTAGT. The V and J ends lost 0 bases and 1 base respectively, with 4 bases between them. For the CDR3, the DNA is TGTGCCAGCAGTGACTCAGATTCTGGGGCCAACGTCCTGACTTTC. Residues: CASSDSDSGANVLTF.

In the case of this clonotype: Possible read error: a much larger clone is one base away. The rearrangement joins TRBV11-2 to TRBJ2-7; the match to TRBD1 covers 11 bases. CDR1 and CDR2 from the germline V gene are SGHAT and FQNNGV. The V gene end was trimmed by 3 bases and the J gene end by 3 bases; junction bases not matched to a gene: 13. CDR3 length equals 18 residues. CDR3 DNA: TGTGCCAGCAGCTTGGGACAGGGGGGCGGCCGGCTCATCTACGAGCAGTACTTC. This encodes CASSLGQGGGRLIYEQYF. Using reference TRBV11-2 and TRBJ2-7 for the parts outside the CDR3, the full variable domain is EAGVAQSPRYKIIEKRQSVAFWCNPISGHATLYWYQQILGQGPKLLIQFQNNGVVDDSQLPKDRFSAERLKGVDSTLKIQPAKLEDSAVYLCASSLGQGGGRLIYEQYFGPGTRLTVT.

This clonotype was detected a few times. V gene TRBV5-5 combines with J gene TRBJ2-4, with 7 bases identical to TRBD1. With 2 bases clipped from V and 0 bases from J, the junction kept 5 bases outside the gene matches. The length of the CDR3 is 16 residues. CDR1 and CDR2 (germline): SGHKS, YYEKEE (reference sequence). Written as DNA, the CDR3 is TGTGCCAGCAGCTTTACAGGGGTACTAGCCAAAAACATTCAGTACTTC. Translation: CASSFTGVLAKNIQYF.

The chain combines TRBV20-1 with TRBJ2-5, with no clear D. Per the germline V gene, CDR1 is DFQATT and CDR2 is SNEGSKA (reference sequence). V dropped 3 bases and J dropped 0 bases, with 8 bases sitting between them. The CDR3 extends over 13 amino acids. DNA for the CDR3: TGCAGTGCTAGTAAGGGCGACCAAGAGACCCAGTACTTC. Protein product: CSASKGDQETQYF.

This clonotype was detected many times. The gene calls are TRBV7-2 and TRBJ2-5, with 10 bases that match TRBD2. The V gene end was trimmed by 4 bases and the J gene end by 0 bases; junction bases not matched to a gene: 5. Germline values: CDR1 SGHTA, CDR2 FQGNSA. The CDR3 is made up of 16 amino acids. CDR3 nucleotide sequence: TGTGCCAGCAGCTACCGGACTAGCGGAGACCAAGAGACCCAGTACTTC. This encodes CASSYRTSGDQETQYF.

There are many counts of this clonotype. V usage is TRBV10-3 and J usage is TRBJ2-5; the match to TRBD1 covers 7 bases. Germline CDR1 is ENHRY and CDR2 is SYGVKD. The CDR3 is 15 residues long. The ends lost 4 bases at V and 4 bases at J; junction bases unmatched: 9. This CDR3 reads CAISAETGYRETQYF. The CDR3 DNA reads TGTGCCATCAGTGCGGAGACAGGGTATAGAGAGACCCAGTACTTC.

The sample holds many counts of this clonotype. The rearrangement links TRBV7-2 to TRBJ1-5; possibly TRBD1 for D (5 bases). Trimming removed 5 bases from V and 3 bases from J, with 8 bases in between. Germline V gene lookup returns CDR1 SGHTA and CDR2 FQGNSA. The length of the CDR3 is 13 residues. CDR3 amino acids: CASSRGFNQPQHF. The CDR3 DNA reads TGTGCCAGCAGCCGGGGGTTCAATCAGCCCCAGCATTTT.

This clonotype was seen many times. J is TRBJ1-2 and V is TRBV7-9; D unclear. Trimming stripped 1 base from V and 4 bases from J, with 7 bases between. From germline, CDR1 is SEHNR and CDR2 FQNEAQ (reference sequence). The CDR3 is 13 amino acids. CDR3 bases: TGTGCCAGCAGCTTAGACGCCTCCTATGGCTACACCTTC. It is translated as CASSLDASYGYTF.

The chain is built from TRBV19 and TRBJ2-3, with D uncertain. Germline V lookup: CDR1 LNHDA, CDR2 SQIVND (reference sequence). V shed 6 bases and J shed 5 bases, with 15 bases lying between them. The CDR3 is 14 residues long. The CDR3 protein is CASSKRSLGDTQYF. The CDR3 DNA sequence: TGTGCCAGTAGCAAAAGGTCTCTCGGAGATACGCAGTATTTT.

This rearrangement joins TRBV27 to TRBJ2-3; 7 bases align to TRBD2. The CDR3 has 14 amino acids. Germline trimming cut 4 bases from V and 0 bases from J; bases unmatched to any gene: 1. CDR1 is MNHEY and CDR2 is SMNVEV in the germline V gene (reference sequence). CDR3 nucleotide sequence: TGTGCCAGCAGTTGGGGGGGGAGCACAGATACGCAGTATTTT. It encodes CASSWGGSTDTQYF.

This clonotype has more than one count but fewer than ten. This chain joins TRBV12-3 or TRBV12-4 and TRBJ2-5, with 10 bases aligning to TRBD2. Trimming took 5 bases from V and 4 from J; bases not matched to a gene: 7. CDR3 size: 15 residues. CDR3: CASSKREGLGETQYF. The CDR3 DNA sequence: TGTGCCAGCAGTAAGCGGGAGGGCCTCGGAGAGACCCAGTACTTC.

This clonotype was detected many times. V and J are TRBV28 and TRBJ2-5, with a weak D call TRBD2 (5 bases). V lost 6 bases and J lost 0, with 14 bases in between. The CDR3 totals 15 residues. The germline CDR1 and CDR2 sequences are MDHEN and SYDVKM. In DNA form, the CDR3 reads TGTGCCAGCAGAGACTACCCAAAGTACCAAGAGACCCAGTACTTC. As protein: CASRDYPKYQETQYF.

This clonotype was observed many times. The chain combines TRBV15 with TRBJ1-1; D is ambiguous. CDR1 and CDR2 (germline): LNHNV, YYDKDF (reference sequence). V was clipped by 2 bases and J by 4 bases, with 14 bases between them. The CDR3 totals 15 residues. Here the CDR3 reads CATSRNPGVGTEAFF. The CDR3 DNA reads as TGTGCCACCAGCAGAAACCCCGGAGTTGGCACTGAAGCTTTCTTT.

Only a few counts were recorded for this clonotype. A single base separates this from a much larger clone, so it may be a read error. The J gene is TRBJ2-7, the V gene TRBV28; a weak D match, TRBD2 (6 bases). CDR1 is MDHEN and CDR2 is SYDVKM in the germline V gene. The length of the CDR3 is 14 residues. The CDR3 region is CVSKRAGLSYEQYF. For the CDR3, the DNA is TGTGTCAGCAAAAGAGCGGGTCTCTCCTACGAGCAGTACTTC. The full variable domain, with the rest looked up from reference TRBV28 and TRBJ2-7, is DVKVTQSSRYLVKRTGEKVFLECVQDMDHENMFWYRQDPGLGLRLIYFSYDVKMKEKGDIPEGYSVSREKKERFSLILESASTNQTSMYLCVSKRAGLSYEQYFGPGTRLTVT.

This clonotype was recorded at least ten times. V and J are TRBV12-3 or TRBV12-4 and TRBJ2-5; D not certain. The CDR3 runs to 13 residues. V was clipped by 3 bases and J by 1 base, with 6 bases between them. The DNA of the CDR3 is TGTGCCAGCAGTTTTAACAGCCAAGAGACCCAGTACTTC. Amino acids: CASSFNSQETQYF.

There are many counts of this clonotype. This chain connects TRBV28 to TRBJ2-5; D is ambiguous. Between the trimmed V and J ends, which lost 5 bases and 0 bases, there was a span of 13 bases. Germline V CDR1 and CDR2: MDHEN, SYDVKM. CDR3 length: 15 residues. Written as DNA, the CDR3 is TGTGCCAGCAGTAGCCTGAGTCAGAACCAAGAGACCCAGTACTTC. It specifies CASSSLSQNQETQYF.

This clonotype was counted ten times or more. The rearrangement uses TRBV28 and TRBJ1-2; 9 bases align to TRBD1. Trimming at V came to 7 bases and at J to 7 bases, leaving 19 bases not matched to a gene. The CDR3 consists of 17 residues. Germline CDR1 MDHEN, CDR2 SYDVKM. The CDR3 DNA is TGTGCCAGCACTCCACGCGCAAGGGGGACAGGGCTTAGTGGCTACACCTTC. Its protein product is CASTPRARGTGLSGYTF.

The chain joins TRBV6-2 or TRBV6-3 to TRBJ2-7; D might be TRBD2 (5 bases). With 7 bases removed from V and 5 bases from J, the gap between germline ends came to 15 bases. Germline V lookup: CDR1 MNHEY, CDR2 SVGEGT. The CDR3 runs 13 residues. CDR3 sequence reads: CASTARGWDEQYF. For the CDR3, the DNA is TGTGCCAGCACCGCCCGGGGTTGGGACGAGCAGTACTTC.

This clonotype occurred many times. This chain's CDR3 is CASSPNDGQGQPQHF. CDR3 sequence (DNA): TGTGCCAGCAGTCCAAACGACGGACAGGGTCAGCCCCAGCATTTT. The gene calls are TRBV12-3 or TRBV12-4 and TRBJ1-5, with 8 nucleotides matching TRBD1. The CDR3 runs to 15 residues. V trimming: 5 bases; J trimming: 6 bases; junction bases outside the gene matches: 9.

The chain carries TRBV19 and TRBJ1-2; D perhaps matches TRBD1 (6 bases). Germline V CDR1 and CDR2: LNHDA, SQIVND (reference sequence). V shed 2 bases and J shed 5 bases, with 12 bases lying between them. The CDR3 is made up of 14 amino acids. This chain's CDR3 is CASSIHRERYGYTF. CDR3 nucleotides: TGTGCCAGTAGTATACACAGGGAGAGGTATGGCTACACCTTC.